The rows below give T cell receptor beta chains drawn from one sample of a study of blood T cells in healthy people across ages. One entry per CDR3 protein results from TCRdb running MiXCR on the 5' RACE reads. This sample yields 850,000 to 1,100,000 distinct CDR3 sequences, of which 35% to 45% are seen a single time; around 13% belongs to the top ten. Material: blood. These receptor sequences come from a man aged 18 to 29 in good health. Both conserved end residues are part of each CDR3. Each record gives: CDR3 protein, CDR3 DNA, clone size, J gene, D gene, V gene. The D gene is left open where the match is weak. Size is omitted from some rows. Given values are once, few, many or a class for expanded clones.

CDR3aa: CAISDRQGYEQFF; CDR3nt: TGTGCCATCAGTGACCGACAGGGATATGAGCAGTTCTTC; abundance: -; j_gene: TRBJ2-1; d_gene: TRBD1; v_gene: TRBV10-3
CDR3aa: CASSGRTDGDYGYTF; CDR3nt: TGTGCCAGCAGCGGTCGGACAGACGGCGACTATGGCTACACCTTC; abundance: many; j_gene: TRBJ1-2; d_gene: -; v_gene: TRBV9
CDR3aa: CASSLSLSTDTQYF; CDR3nt: TGTGCCAGCAGTTTATCGCTGAGCACAGATACGCAGTATTTT; abundance: many; j_gene: TRBJ2-3; d_gene: -; v_gene: TRBV7-9
CDR3aa: CASNRDGGQINYGYTF; CDR3nt: TGTGCCAGCAACCGGGACGGGGGGCAAATCAACTATGGCTACACCTTC; abundance: once; j_gene: TRBJ1-2; d_gene: -; v_gene: TRBV21-1
CDR3aa: CASSRSYGQRLSGYTF; CDR3nt: TGTGCCAGCAGCAGAAGTTATGGACAAAGGTTATCTGGCTACACCTTC; abundance: few; j_gene: TRBJ1-2; d_gene: -; v_gene: TRBV13
CDR3aa: CASSDRSFGAGYTGELFF; CDR3nt: TGTGCCAGCAGCGATCGTTCCTTTGGAGCGGGGTACACCGGGGAGCTGTTTTTT; abundance: -; j_gene: TRBJ2-2; d_gene: TRBD2; v_gene: TRBV9
CDR3aa: CASSSQGDTYEQYF; CDR3nt: TGCGCCAGCAGCTCCCAGGGGGACACCTACGAGCAGTACTTC; abundance: -; j_gene: TRBJ2-7; d_gene: TRBD1; v_gene: TRBV5-1
CDR3aa: CASTRTVQETQYF; CDR3nt: TGTGCCAGCACGAGGACAGTCCAAGAGACCCAGTACTTC; abundance: few; j_gene: TRBJ2-5; d_gene: -; v_gene: TRBV12-3/TRBV12-4
CDR3aa: CASSQGLAGVGTDTQYF; CDR3nt: TGTGCCAGCAGCCAAGGACTAGCGGGGGTGGGCACAGATACGCAGTATTTT; abundance: -; j_gene: TRBJ2-3; d_gene: TRBD2; v_gene: TRBV3-1
CDR3aa: CASSSMDSNQPQHF; CDR3nt: TGTGCCAGCAGTTCGATGGACAGCAATCAGCCCCAGCATTTT; abundance: few; j_gene: TRBJ1-5; d_gene: -; v_gene: TRBV12-3/TRBV12-4
CDR3aa: CASSSGTGGPNSPPHF; CDR3nt: TGTGCCAGCAGCTCGGGGACAGGGGGCCCTAATTCACCCCCCCACTTT; abundance: once; j_gene: TRBJ1-6; d_gene: TRBD1; v_gene: TRBV7-9
CDR3aa: CAIRVAGFSYEQYF; CDR3nt: TGTGCCATCAGAGTAGCGGGGTTCTCCTACGAGCAGTACTTC; abundance: -; j_gene: TRBJ2-7; d_gene: TRBD2; v_gene: TRBV10-3
CDR3aa: CASSSSGLARSSYNEQFF; CDR3nt: TGTGCCAGCAGCTCCTCGGGACTAGCGAGGAGCTCCTACAATGAGCAGTTCTTC; abundance: many; j_gene: TRBJ2-1; d_gene: TRBD2; v_gene: TRBV7-2
CDR3aa: CASRSPTDTQYF; CDR3nt: TGTGCCAGCAGGTCGCCCACAGATACGCAGTATTTT; abundance: -; j_gene: TRBJ2-3; d_gene: -; v_gene: TRBV6-2/TRBV6-3
CDR3aa: CASSFPGTPLHF; CDR3nt: TGTGCCAGCAGCTTTCCAGGAACACCCCTCCACTTT; abundance: many; j_gene: TRBJ1-6; d_gene: -; v_gene: TRBV7-2
CDR3aa: CAWSKQGKTEAFF; CDR3nt: TGTGCCTGGAGTAAACAGGGGAAGACTGAAGCTTTCTTT; abundance: -; j_gene: TRBJ1-1; d_gene: TRBD1; v_gene: TRBV30
CDR3aa: CASSQGGSARNYEQYF; CDR3nt: TGTGCCAGCAGTCAGGGGGGGTCGGCCCGGAACTACGAGCAGTACTTC; abundance: once; j_gene: TRBJ2-7; d_gene: -; v_gene: TRBV28
CDR3aa: CSVEDGGGRGEQYF; CDR3nt: TGCAGCGTTGAAGATGGGGGAGGGCGGGGAGAGCAGTACTTC; abundance: -; j_gene: TRBJ2-7; d_gene: TRBD2; v_gene: TRBV29-1
CDR3aa: CSAPVGRAQFF; CDR3nt: TGCAGTGCCCCCGTGGGCAGGGCGCAGTTCTTC; abundance: -; j_gene: TRBJ2-1; d_gene: -; v_gene: TRBV20-1
CDR3aa: CASSEGQREKLFF; CDR3nt: TGTGCCAGCAGTGAAGGACAACGAGAAAAACTGTTTTTT; abundance: -; j_gene: TRBJ1-4; d_gene: -; v_gene: TRBV25-1
CDR3aa: CASFGVNLNQPQHF; CDR3nt: TGTGCCAGCTTCGGCGTTAATCTCAATCAGCCCCAGCATTTT; abundance: -; j_gene: TRBJ1-5; d_gene: -; v_gene: TRBV6-6
CDR3aa: CASSAPTGIDTQYF; CDR3nt: TGTGCCAGCAGCGCGCCAACTGGAATAGATACGCAGTATTTT; abundance: -; j_gene: TRBJ2-3; d_gene: -; v_gene: TRBV9
CDR3aa: CASSLEGGRDTF; CDR3nt: TGTGCCAGCAGCTTAGAAGGGGGAAGGGACACCTTC; abundance: -; j_gene: TRBJ1-2; d_gene: -; v_gene: TRBV7-9
CDR3aa: CASSDGKVTDTQYF; CDR3nt: TGTGCCAGCTCTGACGGCAAAGTCACAGATACGCAGTATTTT; abundance: few; j_gene: TRBJ2-3; d_gene: -; v_gene: TRBV7-8
CDR3aa: CSATTGTGSYGYTF; CDR3nt: TGCAGTGCTACCACCGGGACAGGGAGCTATGGCTACACCTTC; abundance: -; j_gene: TRBJ1-2; d_gene: TRBD1; v_gene: TRBV20-1
CDR3aa: CASSQDYRSETQFF; CDR3nt: TGTGCCAGCAGCCAAGATTACAGGAGCGAGACCCAGTTCTTC; abundance: -; j_gene: TRBJ2-1; d_gene: -; v_gene: TRBV3-1
CDR3aa: CASSDNRGFSDEQYF; CDR3nt: TGTGCCAGCAGTGACAACAGGGGCTTCTCCGACGAGCAGTACTTC; abundance: -; j_gene: TRBJ2-7; d_gene: TRBD1; v_gene: TRBV27
CDR3aa: CASSEYGAARYGYTF; CDR3nt: TGTGCCAGCAGTGAATACGGGGCAGCTCGCTATGGCTACACCTTC; abundance: few; j_gene: TRBJ1-2; d_gene: -; v_gene: TRBV25-1
CDR3aa: CASSSERGVSPLHF; CDR3nt: TGCGCCAGCAGCTCCGAACGAGGAGTTTCACCCCTCCACTTT; abundance: -; j_gene: TRBJ1-6; d_gene: -; v_gene: TRBV5-1
CDR3aa: CVGEPRQLNYGYTF; CDR3nt: TGTGTTGGGGAGCCGAGACAGCTAAACTATGGCTACACCTTC; abundance: -; j_gene: TRBJ1-2; d_gene: -; v_gene: TRBV30
CDR3aa: CSARGALVWVDTQYF; CDR3nt: TGCAGTGCTAGAGGAGCCTTAGTGTGGGTAGATACGCAGTATTTT; abundance: once; j_gene: TRBJ2-3; d_gene: -; v_gene: TRBV20-1
CDR3aa: CSASSQSRAYEQYF; CDR3nt: TGCAGTGCCAGTAGTCAGTCGAGGGCATACGAGCAGTACTTC; abundance: once; j_gene: TRBJ2-7; d_gene: -; v_gene: TRBV20-1
CDR3aa: CASSFGIGTNYEQYF; CDR3nt: TGTGCCAGCAGCTTTGGGATCGGGACAAACTACGAGCAGTACTTC; abundance: -; j_gene: TRBJ2-7; d_gene: -; v_gene: TRBV7-2
CDR3aa: CASSLLAGDHNEQFF; CDR3nt: TGCGCCAGCAGCCTACTAGCGGGGGATCACAATGAGCAGTTCTTC; abundance: many; j_gene: TRBJ2-1; d_gene: TRBD2; v_gene: TRBV4-3
CDR3aa: CASSYGGQGYEQYF; CDR3nt: TGTGCCAGCAGTTACGGGGGACAGGGCTACGAGCAGTACTTC; abundance: few; j_gene: TRBJ2-7; d_gene: TRBD1; v_gene: TRBV6-5
CDR3aa: CSARDSTGKTDTQYF; CDR3nt: TGCAGTGCTAGAGATTCTACAGGGAAGACAGATACGCAGTATTTT; abundance: few; j_gene: TRBJ2-3; d_gene: -; v_gene: TRBV20-1
CDR3aa: CASSSYLDRGGYNEQYF; CDR3nt: TGTGCCAGCAGCTCTTACCTGGACAGGGGAGGATACAATGAGCAGTACTTC; abundance: few; j_gene: TRBJ2-7; d_gene: TRBD1; v_gene: TRBV5-6
CDR3aa: CASSGRDPGVPETQYF; CDR3nt: TGTGCCAGCAGCGGCCGGGATCCCGGGGTTCCAGAGACCCAGTACTTC; abundance: -; j_gene: TRBJ2-5; d_gene: -; v_gene: TRBV9
CDR3aa: CASSSRTGTNTEAFF; CDR3nt: TGTGCCAGTAGTTCTCGGACAGGGACGAACACTGAAGCTTTCTTT; abundance: -; j_gene: TRBJ1-1; d_gene: TRBD1; v_gene: TRBV19
CDR3aa: CAWSVLRDEQYF; CDR3nt: TGTGCCTGGAGTGTACTCCGGGATGAGCAGTACTTC; abundance: -; j_gene: TRBJ2-7; d_gene: -; v_gene: TRBV30
CDR3aa: CASSRERRDLYGYTF; CDR3nt: TGTGCCAGCAGCCGGGAGCGGCGAGACCTTTATGGCTACACCTTC; abundance: few; j_gene: TRBJ1-2; d_gene: -; v_gene: TRBV7-2
CDR3aa: CASRLRDSVDEAFF; CDR3nt: TGTGCCAGCCGGCTCCGGGACAGCGTAGACGAAGCTTTCTTT; abundance: -; j_gene: TRBJ1-1; d_gene: TRBD1; v_gene: TRBV7-9
CDR3aa: CSAGGTSGVDNEQFF; CDR3nt: TGCAGTGCTGGGGGGACTAGCGGGGTTGACAATGAGCAGTTCTTC; abundance: -; j_gene: TRBJ2-1; d_gene: TRBD2; v_gene: TRBV20-1
CDR3aa: CASSVQGANQPQHF; CDR3nt: TGTGCCAGCAGCGTGCAGGGGGCCAATCAGCCCCAGCATTTT; abundance: -; j_gene: TRBJ1-5; d_gene: TRBD1; v_gene: TRBV5-6
CDR3aa: CSARVPGPSNQPQHF; CDR3nt: TGCAGTGCTAGAGTGCCCGGACCAAGCAATCAGCCCCAGCATTTT; abundance: -; j_gene: TRBJ1-5; d_gene: -; v_gene: TRBV20-1
CDR3aa: CASRLQAIDTGELFF; CDR3nt: TGTGCCAGCCGATTACAGGCGATTGATACCGGGGAGCTGTTTTTT; abundance: -; j_gene: TRBJ2-2; d_gene: -; v_gene: TRBV28
CDR3aa: CSAREKGRPYNEQFF; CDR3nt: TGCAGTGCTAGAGAGAAAGGGCGGCCCTACAATGAGCAGTTCTTC; abundance: few; j_gene: TRBJ2-1; d_gene: -; v_gene: TRBV20-1
CDR3aa: CASSLGTRGGTDTQYF; CDR3nt: TGTGCCAGCAGCTTAGGGACTAGGGGCGGTACAGATACGCAGTATTTT; abundance: -; j_gene: TRBJ2-3; d_gene: TRBD2; v_gene: TRBV7-2
CDR3aa: CSATGTSTDTQYF; CDR3nt: TGCAGTGCAACCGGGACTAGCACAGATACGCAGTATTTT; abundance: -; j_gene: TRBJ2-3; d_gene: -; v_gene: TRBV20-1
CDR3aa: CASSLGGTGSETQYF; CDR3nt: TGTGCCAGCAGCTTGGGGGGGACAGGGTCAGAGACCCAGTACTTC; abundance: few; j_gene: TRBJ2-5; d_gene: TRBD1; v_gene: TRBV5-4
CDR3aa: CASSQPGDNEQFF; CDR3nt: TGCGCCAGCAGCCAACCGGGTGACAATGAGCAGTTCTTC; abundance: few; j_gene: TRBJ2-1; d_gene: -; v_gene: TRBV4-1
CDR3aa: CASSSPRGNGYEQYF; CDR3nt: TGTGCCAGCAGTTCTCCTAGGGGGAATGGGTACGAGCAGTACTTC; abundance: -; j_gene: TRBJ2-7; d_gene: -; v_gene: TRBV7-9
CDR3aa: CSAGTSGGYEQFF; CDR3nt: TGCAGTGCTGGGACTAGCGGGGGGTATGAGCAGTTCTTC; abundance: few; j_gene: TRBJ2-1; d_gene: TRBD2; v_gene: TRBV20-1